The T cell receptor beta chain under discussion was sequenced for a study of blood T cell repertoires in COVID-19. The V and J ends lost 4 bases and 0 bases respectively, with 19 bases between them. The CDR3 runs 19 residues. CDR1 is MNHEY and CDR2 is SVGEGT in the germline V gene. Authors' data handling: Researchers report that nucleated cell counts were estimated from reference gene primer amplification. Measured with immunoSEQ multiplex PCR; TCRdb has only the in-frame clones, and not every one. D and trimming come from the DNA, and the V and J calls and clone size come from that table. Among hundreds of thousands of clones listed, roughly 90% were seen once.

The material sequenced was peripheral blood. The chain combines TRBV6-2 or TRBV6-3 with TRBJ1-6, with D possibly being TRBD1 (6 bases). The receptor was derived from a woman in her 30s with active or convalescent COVID-19. The CDR3 region has the DNA TGTGCCAGCAGTTCTTTACCGGGACACCTAAGCTCCTATAATTCACCCCTCCACTTT. Residues: CASSSLPGHLSSYNSPLHF.